This TCR beta chain was found in a study of response to subunit inactivated influenza vaccine. Via MiXCR, TCRdb re-called the RT-PCR reads, giving one row per CDR3 protein. The profile shows about half a million distinct CDR3 sequences, roughly 9.8% of them singletons. This clonotype was recorded a few times. The junction and the germline gene differ at one end; a read error may be behind it. Per germline, CDR1 SGHTA and CDR2 FQGNSA. The CDR3 extends over 11 amino acids. This TCR was recovered from a man aged 45-60 years who received an inactivated influenza vaccine. This chain links TRBV7-2 with TRBJ1-2; tentative D call: TRBD1 (6 bases). The source material was PBMCs from blood, sampled more than 35 days after vaccination. CDR3: CASRQYTGTSF. In DNA form, the CDR3 reads TGTGCCAGCAGACAATACACCGGGACATCCTTC.